The clone carrying this T cell receptor beta chain was picked up a small number of times. Its antigen is unknown. This sample is part of a study of CD8 T cells in ankylosing spondylitis. Study-level findings and limits: Clones linked to disease were reported to show significant enrichment in matched ankylosing spondylitis synovial fluid.

Quantitative molecular-barcoded 5'-RACE generated the TCR beta libraries. TCRdb called the 5' RACE reads again in MiXCR, with one record for every CDR3 protein. This table has about 250,000 distinct CDR3 sequences, 20% to 30% appearing once. This TCR was sampled from a male donor with ankylosing spondylitis or in good health (not recorded which). The sample comprised blood, either unsorted or a sorted T cell fraction (not recorded which).

CDR3 sequence reads: CAWSVLGYLNTEAFF. Here the CDR3 DNA reads TGTGCCTGGAGTGTACTTGGGTACTTGAACACTGAAGCTTTCTTT. This chain connects TRBV30 to TRBJ1-1; D remains unclear. Trimming took off 0 bases at V and 0 bases at J, with 11 bases between the two ends. This CDR3 comprises 15 residues. The germline V gene encodes CDR1 GTSNPN and CDR2 SVGIG (reference sequence). Looking up the rest from reference TRBV30 and TRBJ1-1 gives the full variable domain: SQTIHQWPATLVQPVGSPLSLECTVEGTSNPNLYWYRQAAGRGLQLLFYSVGIGQISSEVPQNLSASRPQDRQFILSSKKLLLSDSGFYLCAWSVLGYLNTEAFFGQGTRLTVV.